This entry lists 20 T cell receptor beta chains sequenced from one sample in a study of breast tumors, draining lymph nodes, adjacent tissues. In TCRdb, the multiplex PCR reads were re-called with MiXCR into one record per CDR3 protein. The sample consists of 30,000 to 35,000 distinct CDR3 sequences, roughly 63% of them appearing once. The specimen was breast tumor tissue. The receptors were sampled from a female donor with breast cancer. Some clones in this sample may be carry-over from other donors' samples.

Notes on this clonotype: The junction differs from germline at one of its ends, possibly a read error. The chain links TRBV7-2 to TRBJ1-5, with a weak D call TRBD1 (5 bases). The length of the CDR3 is 14 residues. The V gene's germline CDR1 is SGHTA and CDR2 FQGNSA. CDR3 loop: CASSPGRQYQPRHF. The CDR3 coding sequence is TGCGCCAGCAGCCCCGGTCGACAGTATCAGCCCCGGCATTTT.

There are a few counts of this clonotype. This chain uses TRBV14 with TRBJ2-2; TRBD1 matches 9 bases. CDR3 size: 15 residues. With 6 bases clipped from V and 6 bases from J, the junction kept 8 bases outside the gene matches. Per the germline V gene, CDR1 is SGHDN and CDR2 is FVKESK. As DNA, the CDR3 is TGTGCCAGCAGGTGGGACAGGGAAACGCCCGGGGAGCTGTTTTTT. Its translation: CASRWDRETPGELFF.

The chain carries TRBV15 and TRBJ2-2, with a tentative D call TRBD1 (7 bases). Germline V gene data show CDR1 as LNHNV and CDR2 as YYDKDF (reference sequence). Trimming took off 1 base at V and 5 bases at J, with 14 bases between the two ends. The CDR3 length is 16 residues. Here the CDR3 reads CATSRGGAGGTGELFF. CDR3 bases: TGTGCCACCAGCAGAGGGGGGGCAGGGGGTACCGGGGAGCTGTTTTTT.

The chain joins TRBV5-5 to TRBJ2-2, with D unclear. V was cut by 0 bases and J by 0 bases, with 6 bases left in between. This CDR3 has 15 amino acids. Looked up from germline, CDR1 is SGHKS and CDR2 is YYEKEE (reference sequence). The DNA for the CDR3 is TGTGCCAGCAGCTTGGGAGGAGCGAACACCGGGGAGCTGTTTTTT. It encodes CASSLGGANTGELFF.

This clonotype was counted between two and nine times. This chain joins TRBV20-1 and TRBJ2-2, with D tentatively TRBD1 or TRBD2 (7 bases each). Trimming left V 8 bases short and J 3 bases short, with 19 bases between. The CDR3 loop spans 15 amino acids. The germline CDR1 and CDR2 sequences are DFQATT and SNEGSKA (reference sequence). The DNA of the CDR3 is TGCAGTTTTTCGCAGGGAGGGGGCGACACCGGGGAGCTGTTTTTT. This gives the protein CSFSQGGGDTGELFF.

The chain couples TRBV15 to TRBJ1-2, with a weak D call TRBD1 (5 bases). CDR1 is LNHNV and CDR2 is YYDKDF in the germline V gene (reference sequence). The CDR3 runs 16 residues. V dropped 1 base and J dropped 0 bases, with 12 bases sitting between them. Here the CDR3 DNA reads TGTGCCACCAGCAGAGGGGGCGGTGGAGCTAACTATGGCTACACCTTC. Its translation: CATSRGGGGANYGYTF.

This clonotype was seen repeatedly, ten times or more. This rearrangement joins TRBV19 to TRBJ2-4; TRBD1 matches 8 bases. The germline CDR1 and CDR2 sequences are LNHDA and SQIVND (reference sequence). The ends lost 5 bases at V and 8 bases at J; junction bases unmatched: 2. The CDR3 length is 12 residues. Written as DNA, the CDR3 is TGTGCCAGTAGTCCACAGGGGGACATTCAGTACTTC. Its translation is CASSPQGDIQYF.

The chain recombines TRBV20-1 with TRBJ2-1; D gene uncertain. Trimming removed 3 bases from V and 5 bases from J, with 5 bases in between. This CDR3 has 11 residues. Germline assignment: CDR1 DFQATT and CDR2 SNEGSKA (reference sequence). The CDR3 DNA reads TGCAGTGCTAGCCTACACAATGAGCAGTTCTTC. Translated, it gives CSASLHNEQFF.

This clonotype was seen just once. The rearrangement links TRBV6-6 to TRBJ2-3; D could derive from TRBD1 or TRBD2 (5 bases each). Germline V gene sequence: CDR1 MNHNY, CDR2 SVGAGI (reference sequence). V was clipped by 7 bases and J by 10 bases, with 24 bases between them. The CDR3 has 15 amino acids. CDR3 sequence (DNA): TGTGCCAGCATTACCGGGACCTCCACGTATGGGGCGCAGTATTTT. This gives the protein CASITGTSTYGAQYF.

This chain uses TRBV19 with TRBJ2-1; D is undetermined. This CDR3 is built from 13 residues. Per the germline V gene, CDR1 is LNHDA and CDR2 is SQIVND (reference sequence). Trimming pared 4 bases from V and 5 bases from J, leaving 9 bases between. The CDR3 nucleotides are TGTGCCAGTAGTACACGCGCTCACAATGAGCAGTTCTTC. Protein product: CASSTRAHNEQFF.

The gene calls are TRBV5-8 and TRBJ2-7, with TRBD1 matching over 7 bases. V shed 0 bases and J 3 bases; nucleotides not matched to a gene: 6. The CDR3 contains 15 residues. Germline V CDR1 and CDR2: SGHTS, YDEGEE. The CDR3 DNA reads TGTGCCAGCAGCTTGGCTGAGGGGGCAGGCTACGAGCAGTACTTC. The encoded protein is CASSLAEGAGYEQYF.

Ten or more counts support this clonotype. This sequence joins TRBV5-4 and TRBJ2-5, with D hard to call. The CDR3 spans 13 residues. Trimming removed 4 bases from V and 4 bases from J, with 11 bases in between. CDR1 is SGHNT and CDR2 is YYREEE in the germline V gene (reference sequence). In nucleotides, the CDR3 is TGTGCCAGCAGCAAGGAGAATCGAGAGACCCAGTACTTC. Amino acids: CASSKENRETQYF.

The gene calls are TRBV12-3 or TRBV12-4 and TRBJ2-1; D not resolved. V lost 4 bases, J lost 12 bases, and 13 bases lay in between. CDR3 length equals 12 residues. The CDR3 here is CASSYGSSWQFF. The CDR3 DNA reads as TGTGCCAGCAGTTACGGTAGTAGCTGGCAGTTCTTC.

Concerning this clonotype: This may arise from a read error, as a much more abundant clone is one base away. This chain links TRBV15 with TRBJ2-3, with TRBD2 matching over 8 bases. The CDR3 spans 17 residues. Germline V gene lookup returns CDR1 LNHNV and CDR2 YYDKDF (reference sequence). The CDR3 DNA sequence: TGTGCCACCTGCAGAGAAATCGGACTAGCCGACACAGATACGCAGTATTTT. Protein product: CATCREIGLADTDTQYF.

Remarks on this clonotype: Sequence at one end of the junction differs from germline and may be a read error. This chain uses TRBV9 with TRBJ2-3; D is possibly TRBD1 (6 bases). The CDR3 has 13 residues. Germline-derived CDR1 and CDR2 are SGDLS and YYNGEE. This chain's CDR3 is CASSGDNTDTQYF. Here the CDR3 DNA reads TGTGCCAGCAGCGGGGACAACACAGATACGCAATATTTT.

The V call is TRBV5-1, the J call TRBJ1-6; D is unresolved. CDR1 and CDR2 (germline): SGHRS, YFSETQ. Trimming pared 0 bases from V and 5 bases from J, leaving 9 bases between. This CDR3 comprises 15 residues. This CDR3 is CASSLGQRDNSPLHF. Here the CDR3 DNA reads TGCGCCAGCAGCTTGGGGCAGAGAGATAATTCACCCCTCCACTTT.

There are a few counts of this clonotype. CDR3 loop: CASSPSRAYSGNTIYF. CDR3 DNA: TGTGCCAGCAGCCCTAGTAGGGCCTACTCTGGAAACACCATATATTTT. The chain uses TRBV7-2 and TRBJ1-3; no firm D call. With 5 bases removed from V and 0 bases from J, the gap between germline ends came to 14 bases. The CDR3 is made up of 16 amino acids. The germline V gene has CDR1 SGHTA and CDR2 FQGNSA.

The V and J genes are TRBV29-1 and TRBJ2-1; the match to TRBD1 covers 10 bases. The CDR3 length is 14 residues. Germline trimming cut 6 bases from V and 7 bases from J; bases unmatched to any gene: 9. CDR1 and CDR2 (germline): SQVTM, ANQGSEA. The CDR3, as DNA: TGCAGCGTCGCCGGGACAGGGGAAGGAAATGAGCAGTTCTTC. Amino acid sequence: CSVAGTGEGNEQFF.

CDR3 in amino acids: CSARDFGTGGSQPQHF. The CDR3 DNA follows: TGCAGTGCTAGAGATTTCGGCACAGGGGGAAGCCAGCCCCAGCATTTT. V and J are TRBV20-1 and TRBJ1-5; TRBD1 agrees at 8 bases. V was pared by 0 bases and J by 7 bases, with 11 bases of the junction left unmatched. CDR1 and CDR2 from the germline V gene are DFQATT and SNEGSKA (reference sequence). The CDR3 consists of 16 residues.

V usage is TRBV4-1 and J usage is TRBJ1-6; D is unclear. Germline-derived CDR1 and CDR2 are MGHRA and YSYEKL. This CDR3 region has 15 residues. Trimming took off 4 bases at V and 2 bases at J, with 9 bases between the two ends. This CDR3 is CASSPQMTYNSPLHF. The CDR3 coding sequence is TGCGCCAGCAGCCCCCAGATGACCTATAATTCACCCCTCCACTTT.